This is a list of T cell receptor beta chains from one sample in a study of cytomegalovirus exposure and HLA in healthy donors. The data were produced by immunoSEQ multiplex PCR, yet TCRdb's version contains in-frame clones alone and is incomplete. The sample carries 130,000 to 150,000 clones, roughly 80% recorded once. The sequenced sample was PBMCs. The receptors shown here come from a man in his forties in good health and CMV-seronegative. Both conserved end residues are part of each CDR3. The order of the fields is D gene, clone size, J gene, V gene, CDR3 DNA, CDR3 protein. A D gene is named only where the DNA matches it firmly. Clone size is given for some rows only: seen once, a few or many times, or a class if the clone is expanded.

>-|-|TRBJ1-6|TRBV6-1
TGTGCCAGCATGGAGGATTCACCCCTCCACTTT
CASMEDSPLHF
>-|-|TRBJ2-3|TRBV5-1
TGCGCCAGCAAGTCTAGCGCGAGCACAGATACGCAGTATTTT
CASKSSASTDTQYF
>TRBD1|-|TRBJ2-5|TRBV27
TGTGCCAGCAGAACCGGGACAGACCAAGAGACCCAGTACTTC
CASRTGTDQETQYF
>-|-|TRBJ2-7|TRBV28
TGTGCCAGCAGGTCTACTCTAAGATCAACCTACGAGCAGTACTTC
CASRSTLRSTYEQYF
>TRBD2|-|TRBJ2-5|TRBV9
TGTGCCAGCAGCGTAGCTACTAGCGGGGGGCTTCAAGAGACCCAGTACTTC
CASSVATSGGLQETQYF
>TRBD1|-|TRBJ2-7|TRBV6-5
TGTGCCAGCAGCAACGACAGGGCCCCCTACGAGCAGTACTTC
CASSNDRAPYEQYF
>TRBD1|-|TRBJ2-7|TRBV10-3
TGTGCCATCAGTAGTACCGGGACAGGGGGCTACGAGCAGTACTTC
CAISSTGTGGYEQYF
>TRBD1|-|TRBJ2-1|TRBV27
TGTGCCAGCAGTTTATGGGGACAGTCCTACAATGAGCAGTTCTTC
CASSLWGQSYNEQFF
>TRBD1|-|TRBJ2-3|TRBV10-3
TGTGCCACCTCCGGGACAGGGGGCGGAGGCACAGATACGCAGTATTTT
CATSGTGGGGTDTQYF
>TRBD1|few|TRBJ2-2|TRBV6-5
TGTGCCAGCAGCTACGACAGGGGGCACACCGGGGAGCTGTTTTTT
CASSYDRGHTGELFF
>-|-|TRBJ2-7|TRBV7-9
TGTGCCAGCAGCTTATTTGCGGGGGCGAGCTCCTACGAGCAGTACTTC
CASSLFAGASSYEQYF
>TRBD1|-|TRBJ2-5|TRBV7-6
TGTGCCAGCAGCTTAGGGCGACAGGGGGCCCAAGAGACCCAGTACTTC
CASSLGRQGAQETQYF
>-|few|TRBJ1-1|TRBV6-1
TGTGCCAGCACAGAGCGGGGGCGGGCCACTGAAGCTTTCTTT
CASTERGRATEAFF
>TRBD1|-|TRBJ1-2|TRBV19
TGTGCCAGTAGTATAGAAGTCGGGGGACAGGACCCCGGCTACACCTTC
CASSIEVGGQDPGYTF
>TRBD2|-|TRBJ2-7|TRBV4-1
TGCGCCAGCAGCCCCCGATGGGGGGGGATCGACGAGCAGTACTTC
CASSPRWGGIDEQYF
>-|-|TRBJ2-7|TRBV11-2
TGTGCCAGCAGCTTAGAATTGAGGGGGAAGGCCTACGAGCAGTACTTC
CASSLELRGKAYEQYF
>TRBD2|-|TRBJ2-1|TRBV5-1
TGCGCCAGCAGCGGTAGCGGGGGGGCGTACAATGAGCAGTTCTTC
CASSGSGGAYNEQFF
>-|once|TRBJ1-4|TRBV11-1
TGTGCCAGCAGCTTGGGCTTAAGGGGTGAAAAACTGTTTTTT
CASSLGLRGEKLFF
>TRBD1|-|TRBJ1-6|TRBV9
TGTGCCAGCAGCTCAGGGGGATATAATTCACCCCTCCACTTT
CASSSGGYNSPLHF
>TRBD1|-|TRBJ1-1|TRBV6-4
TGTGCCAGCAGGGAACAGGGGACGGCGAACACTGAAGCTTTCTTT
CASREQGTANTEAFF
>-|-|TRBJ1-6|TRBV12-5
TGTGCTAGTGGTTTGGGTACAGGGTTACACACAAGCTCCTATAATTCACCCCTCCACTTT
CASGLGTGLHTSSYNSPLHF
>TRBD1|-|TRBJ1-1|TRBV28
TGTGCCAGCCGGACAGGTTCCCAGAACACTGAAGCTTTCTTT
CASRTGSQNTEAFF
>-|-|TRBJ2-5|TRBV2
TGTGCCAGCAGTGAAGCGCGTGACATACAAGAGACCCAGTACTTGAGAACCCAGTACTTC
CASSEARDIQETQYLRTQYF
>-|-|TRBJ2-7|TRBV13
TGTGCCAGCAGCTTAGCCAACTCCTACGAGCAGTACTTC
CASSLANSYEQYF